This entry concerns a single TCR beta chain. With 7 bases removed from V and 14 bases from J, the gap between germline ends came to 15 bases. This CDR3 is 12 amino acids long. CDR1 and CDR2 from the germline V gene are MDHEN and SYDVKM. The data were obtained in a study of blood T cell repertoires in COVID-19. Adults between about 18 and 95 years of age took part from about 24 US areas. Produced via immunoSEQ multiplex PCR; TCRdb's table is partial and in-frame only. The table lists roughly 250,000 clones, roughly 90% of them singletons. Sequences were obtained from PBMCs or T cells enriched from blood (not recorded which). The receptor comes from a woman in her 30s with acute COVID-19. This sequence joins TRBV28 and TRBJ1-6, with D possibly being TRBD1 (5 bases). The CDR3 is CASTLDGGSLHF. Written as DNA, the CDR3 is TGTGCCAGCACCTTGGACGGGGGATCCCTCCACTTT.